The subject of this entry is one T cell receptor (beta chain). The data derive from a study of blood T cell repertoires in COVID-19. Germline CDR1 and CDR2: KGHSH and LQKENI. CDR3 length: 16 amino acids. Trimming removed 8 bases from V and 7 bases from J; junction bases left unmatched: 14. Method: immunoSEQ multiplex PCR; TCRdb's copy keeps in-frame clones and lacks some. This sample yields under 300,000 clones, of which 70% to 90% are seen a single time; 1.5% to 2% belongs to the top ten. The sequence was obtained from a woman aged 45 to 65 who had recovered from COVID-19. The material sequenced was PBMCs or T cells enriched from blood (not recorded which). The chain is built from TRBV18 and TRBJ1-6, with 7 bases identical to TRBD1. The CDR3 here is CASTGQDGFRNSPLHF. DNA of the CDR3: TGTGCCAGCACCGGACAGGACGGCTTTAGGAATTCACCCCTCCACTTT.